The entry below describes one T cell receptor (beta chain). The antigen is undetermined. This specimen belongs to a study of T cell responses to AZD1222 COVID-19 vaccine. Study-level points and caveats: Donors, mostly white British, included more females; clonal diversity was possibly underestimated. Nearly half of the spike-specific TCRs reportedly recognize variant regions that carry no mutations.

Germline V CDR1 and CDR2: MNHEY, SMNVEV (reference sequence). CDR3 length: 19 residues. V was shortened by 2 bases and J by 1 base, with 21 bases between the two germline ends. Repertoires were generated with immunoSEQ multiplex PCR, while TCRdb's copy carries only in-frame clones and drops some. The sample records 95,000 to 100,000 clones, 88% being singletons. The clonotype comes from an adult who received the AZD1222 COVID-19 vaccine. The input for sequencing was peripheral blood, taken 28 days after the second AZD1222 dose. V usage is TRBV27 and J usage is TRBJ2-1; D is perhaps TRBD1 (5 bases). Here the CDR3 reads CASSLIRGTYRESYNEQFF. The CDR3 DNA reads TGTGCCAGCAGTTTAATAAGGGGTACGTACAGAGAATCCTACAATGAGCAGTTCTTC.